This T cell receptor (beta chain) comes out of a study of shared clonotypes between healthy human individuals. This clone occurred a few times. Among the donors, all were Caucasian adults who lived in Nashville, Tennessee. Only in-frame clones appear in the TCRdb table, and some are missing; sequencing was by immunoSEQ multiplex PCR. The repertoire includes more than 550,000 clones, roughly 72% of them detected once, and over 1.5% sits in the top ten. V was trimmed by 6 bases and J by 4 bases, leaving 14 bases between them. Germline values: CDR1 SGHRS, CDR2 YFSETQ. This CDR3 region has 14 residues. Input material: memory CD4+ T cells sorted from blood. Documented subset: CD45RA-negative fraction. The rearrangement joins TRBV5-1 to TRBJ1-3; the D gene is possibly TRBD1 (5 bases). The source is a woman aged 25 to 39 in good health. The chain's CDR3 is CASTAGGSGNTIYF. For the CDR3, the DNA is TGCGCCAGCACCGCTGGGGGTTCAGGAAACACCATATATTTT.